This TCR beta chain was identified in a study of blood T cell repertoires in COVID-19. Study information: Specimens from acute and convalescent COVID-19 originated in the United States, Italy and Spain. Sources were T cells, B-cell-depleted T cells, or PBMCs; the material itself was cDNA or gDNA.

Source study methods: Scientists estimated how many nucleated cells there were by amplifying reference gene primers. The repertoire was sequenced with immunoSEQ multiplex PCR; TCRdb's copy has only in-frame clones and lacks some. V, J and clone size are those of that table, while D and trimming were read from the DNA. This sample has just over 65,000 clones, with around nine tenths found just once. This clone came up once. Sequencing input: peripheral blood. This TCR was sampled from a man in his sixties with acute or convalescent COVID-19.

CDR3 sequence: CATRPVGRAYNEQFF. The CDR3 nucleotides read TGTGCCACACGCCCCGTGGGCAGGGCCTACAATGAGCAGTTCTTC. The chain joins TRBV6-5 to TRBJ2-1; weak D call: TRBD1 (5 bases). In germline, CDR1 is MNHEY, CDR2 SVGAGI. There are 15 residues in the CDR3. Trimming removed 10 bases at V and 2 bases at J, with 18 bases between.